Sequencing of this TCR beta chain was carried out in a study of cytomegalovirus exposure and HLA in healthy donors. Study-level findings and limits: In a later analysis, TCR association rates varied by HLA locus: DRB1 most, HLA-C fewest.

This clone was seen a handful of times. The antigen remains unidentified. Researchers ran the PCR with 60 Vbeta and 13 Jbeta primers. The protocol was immunoSEQ multiplex PCR, while the TCRdb copy is restricted to in-frame clones and leaves out a portion. The sample carries more than 110,000 clones, approximately 80% recorded once. The receptor was isolated from a male donor in good health and CMV-seronegative. The sequencing sample was made of PBMCs.

CDR3 DNA sequence: TGTGCCAGCAGTTACGGACAGGCGGCAGATACGCAGTATTTT. Its protein product is CASSYGQAADTQYF. The chain links TRBV2 to TRBJ2-3; 7 bases match TRBD1. The germline V gene has CDR1 SNHLY and CDR2 FYNNEI. V lost 5 bases and J lost 4; bases outside the gene matches: 6. This CDR3 comprises 14 residues. The whole variable domain, remainder taken from reference TRBV2 and TRBJ2-3, is EPEVTQTPSHQVTQMGQEVILRCVPISNHLYFYWYRQILGQKVEFLVSFYNNEISEKSEIFDDQFSVERPDGSNFTLKIRSTKLEDSAMYFCASSYGQAADTQYFGPGTRLTVL.